Shown below are 2 T cell receptor beta chains from a single sample sequenced in a study of blood T cell repertoires in COVID-19. Generated by immunoSEQ multiplex PCR, the TCRdb table keeps only in-frame clones and is missing some. The sample consists of approximately 280,000 clones, about nine tenths of them appearing once. The source material was PBMCs or T cells enriched from blood (not recorded which). Receptors were obtained from a woman between 18 and 30 years old who had recovered from COVID-19.

CDR3 in amino acids: CASSQRPPGQGALNEQFF. CDR3 in DNA: TGTGCCAGCAGCCAACGTCCCCCGGGACAGGGGGCGCTAAATGAGCAGTTCTTC. The rearrangement uses TRBV11-2 and TRBJ2-1, with 12 bases identical to TRBD1. Germline loops: CDR1 SGHAT, CDR2 FQNNGV. The CDR3 sequence is 18 residues long. With V trimmed by 5 bases and J by 7 bases, 15 bases remained unmatched.

The chain couples TRBV20-1 to TRBJ2-5, with 10 bases matching TRBD1. V shed 4 bases, J shed 4 bases, and the junction held 12 bases outside the gene matches. The length of the CDR3 is 16 residues. Germline values: CDR1 DFQATT, CDR2 SNEGSKA (reference sequence). CDR3 in amino acids: CSAIESRQGAGETQYF. In DNA form, the CDR3 reads TGCAGTGCTATTGAGAGCCGACAGGGGGCGGGAGAGACCCAGTACTTC.